The T cell receptor (beta chain) under discussion was sequenced for a study of Ad26.COV2.S vaccination and SARS-CoV-2 variants. Repertoires were generated with immunoSEQ multiplex PCR, while TCRdb's copy carries only in-frame clones and drops some. The data hold a few hundred thousand clones, with approximately 89% observed a single time. Note on this clone: No antigen is known for it.

Specified treatment: 15 to 20 received Ad26.COV2.S at low or high dose, single or two shots; 5 received placebo; per-sample allocation not given. The study sampled participants on day 63 after the first vaccine or placebo injection. Study results and limitations: Measurement of non-spike TCR breadth gave similar results in vaccine and placebo recipients.

Germline loops: CDR1 SGHKS, CDR2 YYEKEE (reference sequence). The CDR3 has 15 amino acids. The ends lost 3 bases at V and 9 bases at J; junction bases unmatched: 5. This TCR was recovered from a person between 18 and 60 years old who received the Ad26.COV2.S COVID-19 vaccine or a placebo. The sample here was peripheral blood, taken in a trial of Ad26.COV2.S vaccine versus placebo. This chain connects TRBV5-5 to TRBJ2-1; 14 nucleotides match TRBD2. CDR3 coding DNA: TGTGCCAGCAGCTCGACTAGCGGGAGGGCCATTGAGCAGTTCTTC. Protein product: CASSSTSGRAIEQFF.